The clone carrying this T cell receptor beta chain was seen once. Its antigen is currently unknown. This sample is drawn from a study of OX40 agonist ivuxolimab in advanced cancers. Study outcomes and limitations: Those patients achieving a partial response at 0.1-3.0 mg/kg showed among the lowest clonal expansion. The CD4+ and CD8+ T cells in the blood had expanded clonally by week 6 at 0.1 to 3.0 mg/kg.

Measured with immunoSEQ multiplex PCR; TCRdb has only the in-frame clones, and not every one. The profile shows tens of thousands of clones, 91% of them singletons. Blood was sampled at baseline, cycle 4 day 1, and cycle 7 day 1. This CDR3 comprises 14 residues. The germline V gene encodes CDR1 SGHNT and CDR2 YENEEA. The ends were cut back, 10 bases at V and 2 bases at J, with 17 bases in the middle. Sequencing used CD4+ or CD8+ T cells sorted from blood, obtained in a trial of the OX40 agonist ivuxolimab. This TCR came from an adult with an advanced solid tumor such as melanoma, head and neck, liver or kidney cancer. The chain employs TRBV11-3 and TRBJ1-1, with D perhaps matching TRBD1 (5 bases). CDR3 loop: CATARGRANTEAFF. DNA of the CDR3: TGTGCCACCGCGAGGGGCAGGGCAAACACTGAAGCTTTCTTT.